The present TCR beta chain was sequenced within a study of T cells expressing NK-cell markers. TCRdb reprocessed the 5' RACE reads, keeping one entry per CDR3 protein, no DNA. Its clone listing holds around 550,000 distinct CDR3 sequences. Germline CDR1 is SGHRS and CDR2 is YFSETQ. The length of the CDR3 is 17 residues. The chain links TRBV5-1 to TRBJ2-1; TCRdb outputs TRBD2, but without DNA this stays unchecked. The source is a man younger than 35 in good health. The sequencing sample was made of blood T cells: a sorted CD56 or NKG2C T cell subset, CD4+ or CD8+ T cells, or bulk PBMC T cells (not recorded which). The CDR3 loop is CASSKFGTSGRINEQFF.